The 26 T cell receptor beta chains below all came from one sample that was sequenced in a study of T cells after yellow fever vaccination. TCRdb re-analysed the 5' RACE reads in MiXCR, keeping a single row per CDR3 protein. The sample has about 30,000 distinct CDR3 sequences, 6.3% seen once. The starting material was PBMCs, either bulk or a sorted T-cell subset (CD4+, CD8+, memory, or dextramer-sorted; not recorded which), obtained on the day of the yellow fever booster vaccination. All receptors come from a man aged 25-45 years who received the YFV17D yellow fever vaccine.

This clonotype was counted ten times or more. The chain is built from TRBV12-3 or TRBV12-4 and TRBJ2-2; 9 nucleotides align to TRBD1. J was trimmed by 10 bases and V by 6 bases; bases with no gene match: 12. The CDR3 is 15 residues long. The CDR3 loop is CASSFTGGAFSELFF. The CDR3 DNA sequence: TGTGCCAGCAGCTTCACAGGGGGCGCTTTTTCGGAGCTGTTTTTT.

The J gene is TRBJ1-2, the V gene TRBV20-1; the D gene is possibly TRBD1 (6 bases). Trimming pared 1 base from V and 3 bases from J, leaving 18 bases between. The CDR3 extends over 16 amino acids. From germline, CDR1 is DFQATT and CDR2 SNEGSKA (reference sequence). CDR3 sequence reads: CSARGSDSLSYYGYTF. DNA of the CDR3: TGCAGTGCTAGAGGGTCGGACAGCCTCAGCTACTATGGCTACACCTTC.

This clonotype was recorded at least ten times. The chain has TRBV3-1 and TRBJ2-7, with 10 bases that match TRBD2. The ends lost 4 bases at V and 6 bases at J; junction bases unmatched: 6. The germline CDR1 and CDR2 sequences are LGHDT and YNNKEL (reference sequence). CDR3 length: 14 amino acids. CDR3 region: CASSLTSGRGEQYF. DNA of the CDR3: TGTGCCAGCAGCCTCACGAGCGGGAGGGGCGAGCAGTACTTC.

The rearrangement links TRBV27 to TRBJ1-6; D is unresolved. Germline lookup yields CDR1 MNHEY and CDR2 SMNVEV (reference sequence). The CDR3 totals 15 residues. Trimming cost V 2 bases and J 5 bases, with 10 bases left between them. The DNA for the CDR3 is TGTGCCAGCAGTTTAAGCAGGACTAATAATTCACCCCTCCACTTT. Translating gives CASSLSRTNNSPLHF.

This clonotype appeared many times. V usage is TRBV6-5 and J usage is TRBJ2-7; the D gene is possibly TRBD2 (7 bases). Germline V gene lookup returns CDR1 MNHEY and CDR2 SVGAGI. The ends were cut back, 11 bases at V and 3 bases at J, with 17 bases in the middle. This CDR3 comprises 13 residues. This CDR3 is CAGLEGGDYEQYF. The DNA of the CDR3 is TGTGCCGGCCTCGAGGGGGGGGACTACGAGCAGTACTTC.

V is TRBV7-9 and J is TRBJ2-1; D is possibly TRBD2 (6 bases). The germline gives CDR1 SEHNR, CDR2 FQNEAQ (reference sequence). This CDR3 is built from 13 residues. Trimming removed 5 bases from V and 5 bases from J, with 10 bases in between. CDR3 region: CASSPIADNEQFF. CDR3 nucleotide sequence: TGTGCCAGCAGCCCCATAGCGGACAATGAGCAGTTCTTC.

This clonotype has at least ten counts. This chain joins TRBV20-1 and TRBJ2-3, with D perhaps TRBD2 (5 bases). The CDR3 extends over 14 amino acids. The germline V gene has CDR1 DFQATT and CDR2 SNEGSKA (reference sequence). Trimming took 4 bases from V and 5 from J, leaving 16 bases between them. The CDR3 protein is CSAINFHGIDTQYF. The CDR3 region has the DNA TGCAGTGCTATAAACTTCCACGGGATAGATACGCAGTATTTT.

In this sample, this clonotype turned up many times. The chain combines TRBV12-3 or TRBV12-4 with TRBJ2-6; 7 bases line up with TRBD1. The junction had 6 bases not matched to a gene; V was cut back by 6 bases and J by 4 bases. This CDR3 contains 15 residues. The CDR3: CASSRDRAGANVLTF. The CDR3 coding sequence is TGTGCCAGCAGCCGCGACAGGGCGGGGGCCAACGTCCTGACTTTC.

The chain combines TRBV12-3 or TRBV12-4 with TRBJ2-2; no clear D gene. V was clipped by 6 bases and J by 3 bases, with 8 bases between them. The CDR3 is 13 amino acids. In DNA, the CDR3 is TGTGCCAGCAGGATGCGGTACACCGGGGAGCTGTTTTTT. It specifies CASRMRYTGELFF.

This clonotype was counted many times. V and J are TRBV11-2 and TRBJ2-5, with D tentatively TRBD1 (6 bases). V was pared by 5 bases and J by 0 bases, with 7 bases between. The CDR3 length is 13 residues. Germline values: CDR1 SGHAT, CDR2 FQNNGV. The CDR3 loop is CASSQGYQETQYF. For the CDR3, the DNA is TGTGCCAGCAGCCAGGGGTACCAAGAGACCCAGTACTTC.

This clonotype was seen more than once but under ten times. The J gene is TRBJ2-3, the V gene TRBV28; possibly TRBD1 for D (6 bases). The length of the CDR3 is 16 residues. V was trimmed by 5 bases and J by 2 bases, leaving 17 bases between them. Looked up from germline, CDR1 is MDHEN and CDR2 is SYDVKM. The CDR3 here is CASSSLLQGFTDTQYF. CDR3 bases: TGTGCCAGCAGTAGTTTACTACAGGGATTCACAGATACGCAGTATTTT.

On this clonotype: This may stem from a read error, because a much larger clone lies one nucleotide away. The CDR3 sequence: CASSPVSGPNYNEQFF. The DNA of the CDR3 is TGTGCCAGCAGTCCCGTGAGCGGGCCGAACTACAATGAGCAGTTCTTC. J is TRBJ2-1 and V is TRBV28, with D maybe TRBD2 (6 bases). Trimming removed 5 bases from V and 3 bases from J, with 17 bases in between. Germline V gene data show CDR1 as MDHEN and CDR2 as SYDVKM. This CDR3 is built from 16 residues.

The rearrangement links TRBV9 to TRBJ2-1; 16 bases line up with TRBD2. Per the germline V gene, CDR1 is SGDLS and CDR2 is YYNGEE. Trimming removed 3 bases from V and 5 bases from J; junction bases left unmatched: 2. CDR3 length equals 16 residues. CDR3 residues: CASSAGTSGRDNEQFF. The CDR3 bases are TGTGCCAGCAGCGCGGGGACTAGCGGGAGGGACAATGAGCAGTTCTTC. The full variable domain, completed using reference TRBV9 and TRBJ2-1, is DSGVTQTPKHLITATGQRVTLRCSPRSGDLSVYWYQQSLDQGLQFLIQYYNGEERAKGNILERFSAQQFPDLHSELNLSSLELGDSALYFCASSAGTSGRDNEQFFGPGTRLTVL.

This clonotype was seen only a few times. The rearrangement uses TRBV19 and TRBJ2-1, with D possibly being TRBD2 (5 bases). Trimming removed 1 base from V and 5 bases from J, with 15 bases in between. Germline-derived CDR1 and CDR2 are LNHDA and SQIVND (reference sequence). The CDR3 contains 16 residues. CDR3 residues: CASSIGSSGPHNEQFF. As DNA, the CDR3 is TGTGCCAGTAGTATAGGGTCCAGCGGCCCCCACAATGAGCAGTTCTTC.

This clonotype turned up a few times. This chain connects TRBV7-2 to TRBJ1-6, with a tentative D call TRBD1 (5 bases). The CDR3 has 14 amino acids. Trimming stripped 4 bases from V and 10 bases from J, with 14 bases between. Per the germline V gene, CDR1 is SGHTA and CDR2 is FQGNSA. CDR3 loop: CASSSSGTYSPLHF. The CDR3 nucleotides read TGTGCCAGCAGCTCTTCCGGGACCTACTCACCCCTCCACTTT.

This clonotype was observed many times. The genes are TRBV29-1 and TRBJ2-2, with 10 bases matching TRBD1. Germline V gives CDR1 SQVTM, CDR2 ANQGSEA. V lost 4 bases and J lost 6; bases outside the gene matches: 8. The CDR3 length is 15 residues. CDR3 nucleotide sequence: TGCAGCGTTGCGTTGTTCGGGACAGGGGCCGGGGAGCTGTTTTTT. It yields the protein CSVALFGTGAGELFF.

This clonotype was observed a handful of times. The chain uses TRBV5-4 and TRBJ2-3; D not certain. The CDR3 extends over 13 amino acids. Trimming pared 5 bases from V and 5 bases from J, leaving 12 bases between. The germline gives CDR1 SGHNT, CDR2 YYREEE (reference sequence). The CDR3 here is CASSREGGDTQYF. Written as DNA, the CDR3 is TGTGCCAGCAGTAGGGAAGGTGGAGATACGCAGTATTTT.

This clonotype has only a few counts. This chain uses TRBV7-3 with TRBJ2-3; D remains ambiguous. This CDR3 is 14 amino acids long. Per germline, CDR1 SGHTA and CDR2 FQGTGA. Trimming shortened V by 8 bases and J by 6 bases, and 18 bases separated the two germline ends. The DNA of the CDR3 is TGTGCCAGCGGGAAGAATGTCTACGGGGATACGCAGTATTTT. Its protein product is CASGKNVYGDTQYF.

There are many counts of this clonotype. This sequence joins TRBV20-1 and TRBJ2-3, with D uncertain. Between the trimmed V and J ends, which lost 6 bases and 2 bases, there was a span of 12 bases. This CDR3 is built from 13 residues. CDR1 and CDR2 from the germline V gene are DFQATT and SNEGSKA (reference sequence). CDR3 nucleotide sequence: TGCAGTGCCTCGACACCTGACACAGATACGCAGTATTTT. Translation gives CSASTPDTDTQYF.

Many counts were recorded for this clonotype. This chain connects TRBV10-2 to TRBJ2-7; the D is unclear. The V gene's germline CDR1 is WSHSY and CDR2 SAAADI. This CDR3 is 12 amino acids long. V was pared by 2 bases and J by 2 bases, with 4 bases between. Here the CDR3 DNA reads TGCGCCAGCAGTGAGAGGGCCTACGAGCAGTACTTC. This encodes CASSERAYEQYF.

This clonotype was seen many times. The chain is built from TRBV20-1 and TRBJ2-5; D may be TRBD1 (5 bases). The CDR3 covers 17 residues. Trimming left V 0 bases short and J 5 bases short, with 22 bases between. Germline CDR1 reads DFQATT; CDR2 reads SNEGSKA (reference sequence). The CDR3: CSARDRPGKGIGETQYF. The CDR3 nucleotides read TGCAGTGCTAGAGATCGACCGGGCAAGGGGATAGGGGAGACCCAGTACTTC.

This clonotype was detected only a few times. The chain employs TRBV27 and TRBJ1-2, with D hard to call. This CDR3 is built from 16 residues. V was shortened by 5 bases and J by 0 bases, with 16 bases between the two germline ends. The germline gives CDR1 MNHEY, CDR2 SMNVEV (reference sequence). The CDR3 coding sequence is TGTGCCAGCAGTCCCAGCGGGTACAGTCCTAACTATGGCTACACCTTC. Translation: CASSPSGYSPNYGYTF.

This clonotype was detected a few times. V gene TRBV27 combines with J gene TRBJ1-2; no reliable D call. The CDR3 consists of 16 residues. The germline V gene encodes CDR1 MNHEY and CDR2 SMNVEV (reference sequence). Trimming took 3 bases from V and 2 from J, leaving 16 bases between them. CDR3 in DNA: TGTGCCAGCAGTTTTTTTCCGACTGGTATCAACTATGGCTACACCTTC. This gives the protein CASSFFPTGINYGYTF.

This clonotype occurred many times. The chain employs TRBV6-2 or TRBV6-3 and TRBJ2-2; maybe TRBD2 (6 bases). Germline CDR1 MNHEY, CDR2 SVGEGT. The CDR3 totals 17 residues. V was clipped by 5 bases and J by 0 bases, with 16 bases between them. This CDR3 reads CASSGHRGRTNTGELFF. The CDR3 DNA is TGTGCCAGCAGTGGGCATAGAGGGAGGACGAACACCGGGGAGCTGTTTTTT.

This clonotype was seen at least ten times. The chain joins TRBV28 to TRBJ1-1; D ambiguous. Per the germline V gene, CDR1 is MDHEN and CDR2 is SYDVKM. Trimming removed 10 bases from V and 6 bases from J, with 24 bases in between. CDR3 length: 15 amino acids. The CDR3 reads CAIVILSGGMAEAFF. The CDR3, as DNA: TGTGCCATCGTAATACTCTCGGGTGGGATGGCTGAAGCTTTCTTT.

This clonotype was seen repeatedly, ten times or more. The rearrangement links TRBV7-2 to TRBJ1-1; D is ambiguous. The length of the CDR3 is 9 residues. Germline CDR1 reads SGHTA; CDR2 reads FQGNSA. The ends were cut back, 3 bases at V and 11 bases at J, with 4 bases in the middle. CDR3 region: CASSLLAFF. DNA of the CDR3: TGTGCCAGCAGCTTGTTGGCTTTCTTT.